The sequence of this T cell receptor beta chain was determined in a study of T-cell memory formation after mild COVID-19. Overall study findings and caveats: Several responding clones turned up in pre-infection memory, indicating that cross-reactive memory may have taken part.

In this sample, this clonotype turned up a few times. Its antigen is as yet unknown. 5'RACE primed at constant segments yielded TCR alpha and TCR beta cDNA libraries bearing sample barcodes and UMIs. One entry per CDR3 protein, called by TCRdb with MiXCR from the 5' RACE reads. The data show under 450,000 distinct CDR3 sequences, 14% seen once. The material sequenced was PBMCs or a T cell subset sorted from them (not recorded which). The origin of this receptor is a man aged 18 to 29 who had mild COVID-19 (a few samples of this study predate the infection). Cell type and time point are not known.

The CDR3 DNA reads TGTGCCAGCAGTTCTCGAGCTAATGAAAAACTGTTTTTT. Encoded protein: CASSSRANEKLFF. J is TRBJ1-4 and V is TRBV28; D not resolved. V shed 4 bases and J shed 3 bases, with 6 bases lying between them. This CDR3 is built from 13 residues. Germline CDR1 MDHEN, CDR2 SYDVKM. Filled out from reference TRBV28 and TRBJ1-4, the complete variable domain reads DVKVTQSSRYLVKRTGEKVFLECVQDMDHENMFWYRQDPGLGLRLIYFSYDVKMKEKGDIPEGYSVSREKKERFSLILESASTNQTSMYLCASSSRANEKLFFGSGTQLSVL.